These 31 T cell receptor beta chains came from one sample sequenced in a study of cytomegalovirus exposure and HLA in healthy donors. PCR involved 60 Vbeta and 13 Jbeta primers. Repertoires were generated with immunoSEQ multiplex PCR, while TCRdb's copy carries only in-frame clones and drops some. The table has about 100,000 clones, roughly 80% seen once. What was sequenced was PBMCs. The receptors originated from a man in his forties or fifties in good health and CMV-seropositive.

The chain carries TRBV29-1 and TRBJ1-1, with D possibly TRBD1 on 5 matching bases. Trimming removed 4 bases from V and 4 bases from J, with 13 bases in between. Germline V gene sequence: CDR1 SQVTM, CDR2 ANQGSEA. The CDR3 spans 13 residues. The CDR3 here is CSVAQALGTEAFF. The CDR3 nucleotides read TGCAGCGTTGCACAGGCCTTGGGCACTGAAGCTTTCTTT.

This clone was counted between two and nine times. The V gene is TRBV6-1, the J gene TRBJ2-5; TRBD2 is a possible D gene (5 bases). Germline CDR1 is MNHNS and CDR2 is SASEGT. Trimming stripped 1 base from V and 5 bases from J, with 14 bases between. This CDR3 contains 15 residues. CDR3 sequence reads: CASSEVAATRETQYF. The CDR3 DNA reads TGTGCCAGCAGTGAAGTGGCCGCTACTAGGGAGACCCAGTACTTC.

The chain is built from TRBV5-4 and TRBJ2-7; 10 bases fit TRBD1. Germline CDR1 SGHNT, CDR2 YYREEE (reference sequence). Trimming at V came to 0 bases and at J to 4 bases, leaving 7 bases not matched to a gene. The CDR3 runs 16 residues. The CDR3 sequence is CASSLVGTGVGYEQYF. As DNA, the CDR3 is TGTGCCAGCAGCTTGGTCGGGACAGGGGTCGGGTACGAGCAGTACTTC.

The chain carries TRBV6-1 and TRBJ2-3; 7 nucleotides align to TRBD1. The germline CDR1 and CDR2 sequences are MNHNS and SASEGT. This CDR3 is built from 17 residues. The J segment lost 1 base and the V segment lost 4 bases, leaving 11 bases of the junction unmatched. CDR3 sequence: CASSAAGTVDGTDTQYF. The CDR3 DNA sequence: TGTGCCAGCAGTGCCGCCGGGACAGTTGACGGCACAGATACGCAGTATTTT.

The CDR3 nucleotides read TGTGCCAGCACCCCTTATGGCGGGAGAGAAGAGACCCAGTACTTC. Protein: CASTPYGGREETQYF. The chain uses TRBV28 and TRBJ2-5, with 7 positions matching TRBD2. Germline V gene sequence: CDR1 MDHEN, CDR2 SYDVKM. V lost 7 bases to trimming and J lost 3 bases; unmatched junction nucleotides: 11. The CDR3 is 15 amino acids.

The CDR3 bases are TGTGCCAGCAGCCAAGACCTGACTAGCGGGGGCCCAAGTCGGTGGTTCTTC. It encodes CASSQDLTSGGPSRWFF. The chain carries TRBV4-2 and TRBJ2-1; 12 bases fit TRBD2. V lost 0 bases and J lost 15; bases outside the gene matches: 15. Germline CDR1 reads LGHNA; CDR2 reads YNFKEQ. This CDR3 spans 17 amino acids.

This sequence joins TRBV7-8 and TRBJ2-5; 7 bases are a match to TRBD2. Germline V gene sequence: CDR1 SGHVS, CDR2 FQNEAQ. J was trimmed by 9 bases and V by 5 bases; bases with no gene match: 12. The CDR3 has 14 residues. The CDR3 DNA sequence: TGTGCCAGCAGCCGACGGGTCCCTAGCGGTCCCCAGTACTTC. Its protein is CASSRRVPSGPQYF.

The chain joins TRBV7-9 to TRBJ2-7; 10 positions match TRBD1. The CDR3 runs to 15 residues. Germline-derived CDR1 and CDR2 are SEHNR and FQNEAQ (reference sequence). V dropped 3 bases and J dropped 6; count of bases not matched to a gene: 8. Written as DNA, the CDR3 is TGTGCCAGCAGCTTGGGACAGGGGAGGGAAGGCGAGCAGTACTTC. Its protein is CASSLGQGREGEQYF.

This sequence joins TRBV7-3 and TRBJ2-5; 7 bases are a match to TRBD2. V was pared by 5 bases and J by 1 base, with 1 base of the junction left unmatched. Germline V gene lookup returns CDR1 SGHTA and CDR2 FQGTGA. This CDR3 is 13 amino acids long. The CDR3, as DNA: TGTGCCAGCAGCAGGGAGGGCCAAGAGACCCAGTACTTC. Its protein product is CASSREGQETQYF.

The V and J genes are TRBV9 and TRBJ1-4, with TRBD1 identical over 7 bases. V shed 3 bases and J 5 bases; nucleotides not matched to a gene: 7. The CDR3 has 15 amino acids. Germline CDR1 and CDR2: SGDLS and YYNGEE. The CDR3 region has the DNA TGTGCCAGCAGCGGCGGGACAGTCGAAAATGAAAAACTGTTTTTT. Its translation is CASSGGTVENEKLFF.

The rearrangement uses TRBV14 and TRBJ2-7, with TRBD2 matching over 9 bases. This CDR3 region has 14 residues. V lost 6 bases, J lost 4 bases, and 7 bases stayed unmatched. CDR1 and CDR2 (germline): SGHDN, FVKESK. CDR3 loop: CASSLLAGFYEQYF. CDR3 DNA sequence: TGTGCCAGCAGTCTCCTAGCGGGGTTTTACGAGCAGTACTTC.

The chain carries TRBV9 and TRBJ2-1; D might be TRBD2 (6 bases). V lost 0 bases to trimming and J lost 6 bases, with 16 bases between them. This CDR3 has 16 residues. Per germline, CDR1 SGDLS and CDR2 YYNGEE. DNA of the CDR3: TGTGCCAGCAGCGTAGCGGACGGGACGGGAGTCAATGAGCAGTTCTTC. It translates to CASSVADGTGVNEQFF.

The V call is TRBV4-1, the J call TRBJ2-1; 8 bases agree with TRBD2. J lost 1 base, V lost 0 bases, and 2 bases had no gene match. From germline, CDR1 is MGHRA and CDR2 YSYEKL. This CDR3 region has 16 residues. The CDR3 nucleotides are TGCGCCAGCAGCCAAGATACTAGCGGATCCTACAATGAGCAGTTCTTC. Protein sequence: CASSQDTSGSYNEQFF.

V is TRBV5-8 and J is TRBJ1-6, with D possibly matching TRBD1 (6 bases). Trimming took 6 bases from V and 6 from J, leaving 16 bases between them. Per the germline V gene, CDR1 is SGHTS and CDR2 is YDEGEE. The CDR3 contains 15 residues. The CDR3 DNA reads TGTGCCAGCATTGGGGGCTCCACTTTTAATTCACCCCTCCACTTT. Its protein is CASIGGSTFNSPLHF.

The chain is built from TRBV2 and TRBJ2-7; D perhaps matches TRBD1 (6 bases). V gave up 2 bases and J gave up 6 bases, with 17 bases separating them. The CDR3 runs to 15 residues. Per the germline V gene, CDR1 is SNHLY and CDR2 is FYNNEI. For the CDR3, the DNA is TGTGCCAGCAGTGAAAGAACAGGGATGATGAGCGAGCAGTACTTC. Translating it yields CASSERTGMMSEQYF.

A few counts support this clone. This chain uses TRBV4-3 with TRBJ2-5; D is unclear. V shed 2 bases and J shed 4 bases, with 8 bases lying between them. Per the germline V gene, CDR1 is LGHNA and CDR2 is YSLEER. The CDR3 spans 13 residues. The CDR3 bases are TGCGCCAGCAGCCAAATAAATCGAGAGACCCAGTACTTC. Its protein product is CASSQINRETQYF.

The rearrangement links TRBV4-3 to TRBJ2-7; no clear D gene. V dropped 0 bases and J dropped 0 bases, with 9 bases sitting between them. CDR3 length equals 15 residues. CDR1 and CDR2 (germline): LGHNA, YSLEER. CDR3 sequence: CASSQELLYSYEQYF. The DNA for the CDR3 is TGCGCCAGCAGCCAAGAATTACTATACTCCTACGAGCAGTACTTC.

CDR3 sequence reads: CASRKDFVAAGELFF. The CDR3 nucleotides are TGTGCCAGCAGGAAGGACTTCGTTGCGGCCGGGGAGCTGTTTTTT. V is TRBV2 and J is TRBJ2-2, with D perhaps TRBD2 (5 bases). V was clipped by 6 bases and J by 6 bases, with 17 bases between them. Looked up from germline, CDR1 is SNHLY and CDR2 is FYNNEI. The CDR3 is made up of 15 amino acids. Full variable domain (missing parts from reference TRBV2 and TRBJ2-2): EPEVTQTPSHQVTQMGQEVILRCVPISNHLYFYWYRQILGQKVEFLVSFYNNEISEKSEIFDDQFSVERPDGSNFTLKIRSTKLEDSAMYFCASRKDFVAAGELFFGEGSRLTVL.

The chain joins TRBV6-1 to TRBJ2-3; TRBD1 aligns across 8 bases. Germline assignment: CDR1 MNHNS and CDR2 SASEGT. CDR3 length: 13 amino acids. Trimming took 11 bases from V and 3 from J; bases not matched to a gene: 7. This CDR3 is CALQGELTDTQYF. The CDR3 DNA reads TGTGCCCTACAGGGGGAATTAACAGATACGCAGTATTTT.

This rearrangement joins TRBV2 to TRBJ2-5; 9 nucleotides line up with TRBD1. After removal of 8 bases from V and 5 bases from J, the junction contained 6 bases not matched to a gene. The germline CDR1 and CDR2 sequences are SNHLY and FYNNEI. This CDR3 has 13 amino acids. CDR3 residues: CASVGQGRETQYF. The CDR3 region has the DNA TGTGCCAGCGTAGGACAGGGGCGGGAGACCCAGTACTTC. The full variable domain, its missing parts supplied by reference TRBV2 and TRBJ2-5, is EPEVTQTPSHQVTQMGQEVILRCVPISNHLYFYWYRQILGQKVEFLVSFYNNEISEKSEIFDDQFSVERPDGSNFTLKIRSTKLEDSAMYFCASVGQGRETQYFGPGTRLLVL.

This chain links TRBV12-5 with TRBJ2-1, with D maybe TRBD1 (7 bases). This CDR3 is 15 amino acids long. In germline, CDR1 is LGHNT, CDR2 FRNRAP. V was trimmed by 3 bases and J by 7 bases, leaving 16 bases between them. Written as DNA, the CDR3 is TGTGCTAGTGGTTTTGGGGCAGGGGGGTGGAATGAGCAGTTCTTC. This encodes CASGFGAGGWNEQFF.

This clone was picked up one time. The rearrangement joins TRBV9 to TRBJ1-4, with 7 bases fitting TRBD1. Germline V gives CDR1 SGDLS, CDR2 YYNGEE. The length of the CDR3 is 15 residues. Germline trimming cut 3 bases from V and 3 bases from J; bases unmatched to any gene: 5. The CDR3 region has the DNA TGTGCCAGCAGCGCAACAGGGGTGGCTAATGAAAAACTGTTTTTT. Its translation: CASSATGVANEKLFF.

The rearrangement joins TRBV19 to TRBJ2-1, with unresolved D. Germline CDR1 reads LNHDA; CDR2 reads SQIVND (reference sequence). The CDR3 length is 17 residues. Deletions cut 3 bases from V and 0 bases from J, with 15 bases between. The CDR3 is CASSIPNAPSSYNEQFF. Here the CDR3 DNA reads TGTGCCAGTAGTATCCCCAACGCTCCCAGCTCCTACAATGAGCAGTTCTTC. The variable domain in full, with the rest retrieved from reference TRBV19 and TRBJ2-1, is DGGITQSPKYLFRKEGQNVTLSCEQNLNHDAMYWYRQDPGQGLRLIYYSQIVNDFQKGDIAEGYSVSREKKESFPLTVTSAQKNPTAFYLCASSIPNAPSSYNEQFFGPGTRLTVL.

This clone was seen once. The gene calls are TRBV6-5 and TRBJ1-2; 9 bases map to TRBD1. CDR3 length equals 15 residues. Germline trimming cut 7 bases from V and 4 bases from J; bases unmatched to any gene: 10. Germline-derived CDR1 and CDR2 are MNHEY and SVGAGI. The CDR3 is CASIQIDRGGYGYTF. CDR3 sequence (DNA): TGTGCCAGCATCCAGATCGACAGGGGGGGCTATGGCTACACCTTC.

This clone was seen more than once but under ten times. The chain employs TRBV7-9 and TRBJ2-1; D tentatively fits TRBD1 or TRBD2 (5 bases each). This CDR3 has 12 amino acids. V shed 9 bases and J shed 6 bases, with 12 bases lying between them. Germline loops: CDR1 SEHNR, CDR2 FQNEAQ (reference sequence). Here the CDR3 DNA reads TGTGCCAGGAGCGGAAGGGGCAATGAGCAGTTCTTC. Translation gives CARSGRGNEQFF.

The V gene is TRBV7-9, the J gene TRBJ2-6; 8 bases are a match to TRBD1. The CDR3 consists of 17 residues. Germline V CDR1 and CDR2: SEHNR, FQNEAQ (reference sequence). V lost 5 bases, J lost 0 bases, and 6 bases stayed unmatched. CDR3 sequence: CASSQPTGGSGANVLTF. CDR3 in DNA: TGTGCCAGCAGCCAACCCACAGGGGGCTCTGGGGCCAACGTCCTGACTTTC. The full variable domain, in which reference TRBV7-9 and TRBJ2-6 provide the parts outside the CDR3, is DTGVSQNPRHKITKRGQNVTFRCDPISEHNRLYWYRQTLGQGPEFLTYFQNEAQLEKSRLLSDRFSAERPKGSFSTLEIQRTEQGDSAMYLCASSQPTGGSGANVLTFGAGSRLTVL.

This sequence joins TRBV13 and TRBJ2-7, with D perhaps matching TRBD1 (5 bases). V was trimmed by 5 bases and J by 3 bases, leaving 14 bases between them. The CDR3 sequence is 14 residues long. Looked up from germline, CDR1 is PRHDT and CDR2 is FYEKMQ (reference sequence). The CDR3 region is CASSSRVGDYEQYF. For the CDR3, the DNA is TGTGCCAGCAGCAGCAGGGTAGGGGACTACGAGCAGTACTTC.

This clone was seen once. The chain carries TRBV4-2 and TRBJ2-3, with D tentatively TRBD1 (5 bases). The CDR3 contains 14 residues. Trimming pared 0 bases from V and 5 bases from J, leaving 9 bases between. Germline lookup yields CDR1 LGHNA and CDR2 YNFKEQ. CDR3 sequence: CASSQDFRGDTQYF. The CDR3 coding sequence is TGTGCCAGCAGCCAAGACTTTAGGGGAGATACGCAGTATTTT.

This chain links TRBV6-1 with TRBJ2-3; D gene unclear. V was cut by 2 bases and J by 0 bases, with 12 bases left in between. This CDR3 region has 16 residues. The germline CDR1 and CDR2 sequences are MNHNS and SASEGT. In DNA, the CDR3 is TGTGCCAGCAGTGAACGAGAGGCCGCTAGCACAGATACGCAGTATTTT. It codes for CASSEREAASTDTQYF.

This clone was recorded only once. The V and J genes are TRBV27 and TRBJ2-5; tentatively, D is TRBD2 (6 bases). Looked up from germline, CDR1 is MNHEY and CDR2 is SMNVEV (reference sequence). CDR3 length: 15 residues. Trimming removed 2 bases at V and 5 bases at J, with 15 bases between. CDR3: CASSLDGSRDETQYF. The CDR3 region has the DNA TGTGCCAGCAGTTTAGACGGGAGTAGGGACGAGACCCAGTACTTC.

The chain has TRBV7-8 and TRBJ2-2, with a possible D match to TRBD1 (6 bases). Germline values: CDR1 SGHVS, CDR2 FQNEAQ. Trimming shortened V by 5 bases and J by 2 bases, and 9 bases separated the two germline ends. There are 14 residues in the CDR3. The CDR3 here is CASSQQGNTGELFF. DNA of the CDR3: TGTGCCAGCAGCCAACAGGGTAACACCGGGGAGCTGTTTTTT.